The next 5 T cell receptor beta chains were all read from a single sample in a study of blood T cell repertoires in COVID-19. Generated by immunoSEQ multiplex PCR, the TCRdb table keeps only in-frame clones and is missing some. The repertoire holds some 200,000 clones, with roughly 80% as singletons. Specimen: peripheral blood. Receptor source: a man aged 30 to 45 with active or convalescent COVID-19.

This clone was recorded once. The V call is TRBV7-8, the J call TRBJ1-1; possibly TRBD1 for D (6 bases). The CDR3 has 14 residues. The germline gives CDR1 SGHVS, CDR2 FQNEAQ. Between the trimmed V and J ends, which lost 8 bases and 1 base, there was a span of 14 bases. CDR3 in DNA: TGTGCCAGCGCTAACGAAGGGGGGAACACTGAAGCTTTCTTT. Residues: CASANEGGNTEAFF. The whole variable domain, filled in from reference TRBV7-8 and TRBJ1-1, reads GAGVSQSPRYKVAKRGQDVALRCDPISGHVSLFWYQQALGQGPEFLTYFQNEAQLDKSGLPSDRFFAERPEGSVSTLKIQRTQQEDSAVYLCASANEGGNTEAFFGQGTRLTVV.

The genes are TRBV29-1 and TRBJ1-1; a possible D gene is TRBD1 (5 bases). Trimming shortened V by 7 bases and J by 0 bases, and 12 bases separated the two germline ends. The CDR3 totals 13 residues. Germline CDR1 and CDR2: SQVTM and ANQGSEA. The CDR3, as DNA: TGCAGCGCGTCAGGGATCATGAACACTGAAGCTTTCTTT. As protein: CSASGIMNTEAFF.

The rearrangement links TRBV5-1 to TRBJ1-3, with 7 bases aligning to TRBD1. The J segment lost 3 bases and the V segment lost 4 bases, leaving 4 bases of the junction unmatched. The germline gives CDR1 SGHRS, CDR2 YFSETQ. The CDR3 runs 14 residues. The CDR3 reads CASSPTGNGNTIYF. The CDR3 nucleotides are TGCGCCAGCAGCCCGACAGGGAATGGAAACACCATATATTTT.

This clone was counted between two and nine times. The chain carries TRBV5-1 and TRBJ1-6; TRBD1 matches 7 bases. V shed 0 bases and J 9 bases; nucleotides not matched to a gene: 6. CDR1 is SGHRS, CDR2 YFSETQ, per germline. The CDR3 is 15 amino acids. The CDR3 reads CASSLEGGASSPLHF. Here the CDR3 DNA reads TGCGCCAGCAGCTTGGAAGGGGGCGCGAGTTCACCCCTCCACTTT.

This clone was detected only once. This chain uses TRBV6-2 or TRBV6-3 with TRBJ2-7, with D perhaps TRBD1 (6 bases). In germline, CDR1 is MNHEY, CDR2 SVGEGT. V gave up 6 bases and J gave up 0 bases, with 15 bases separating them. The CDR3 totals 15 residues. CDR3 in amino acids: CASSRPGTLSYEQYF. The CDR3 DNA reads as TGTGCCAGCAGCAGACCTGGGACACTCTCCTACGAGCAGTACTTC.